The 32 T cell receptor beta chains below come from one sample, sequenced in a study of T-cell memory formation after mild COVID-19. Each CDR3 protein is one row after TCRdb ran MiXCR on the 5' RACE reads. The sample includes about 160,000 distinct CDR3 sequences, around a third of them seen just once. Material for sequencing was PBMCs or a T cell subset sorted from them (not recorded which). The receptors stem from an adult woman who had mild COVID-19 (a few samples of this study predate the infection). Cell type and time point are not known.

V gene TRBV29-1 combines with J gene TRBJ1-1, with 11 nucleotides matching TRBD1. The CDR3 runs to 17 residues. The germline V gene has CDR1 SQVTM and CDR2 ANQGSEA. The trim removed 3 bases at V and 2 bases at J, leaving 11 bases unmatched. CDR3 loop: CSVDSPGQGALNTEAFF. The DNA for the CDR3 is TGCAGCGTTGATTCTCCCGGACAGGGGGCACTCAACACTGAAGCTTTCTTT.

The CDR3, as DNA: TGCAGTGCCCAGGGACTAGCGGGGGACAATGAGCAGTTCTTC. It specifies CSAQGLAGDNEQFF. The chain recombines TRBV20-1 with TRBJ2-1; 14 bases agree with TRBD2. The CDR3 totals 14 residues. V trimming: 6 bases; J trimming: 5 bases; junction bases outside the gene matches: 3. Per the germline V gene, CDR1 is DFQATT and CDR2 is SNEGSKA (reference sequence).

The rearrangement joins TRBV9 to TRBJ2-3, with a weak D call TRBD2 (5 bases). Germline CDR1 SGDLS, CDR2 YYNGEE. The CDR3 runs to 14 residues. With 1 base removed from V and 3 bases from J, the gap between germline ends came to 9 bases. The DNA of the CDR3 is TGTGCCAGCAGCGTACAGCGGATAACAGATACGCAGTATTTT. It yields the protein CASSVQRITDTQYF.

This clonotype was counted between two and nine times. The chain carries TRBV10-3 and TRBJ2-3; the match to TRBD2 covers 10 bases. The germline V gene encodes CDR1 ENHRY and CDR2 SYGVKD. The CDR3 consists of 14 residues. Trimming removed 11 bases from V and 5 bases from J; junction bases left unmatched: 10. The CDR3 sequence is CASRGLAPRDTQYF. For the CDR3, the DNA is TGTGCCTCCAGGGGACTAGCGCCTCGAGATACGCAGTATTTT.

This clonotype was counted only a few times. The rearrangement joins TRBV4-3 to TRBJ2-7; TRBD1 matches at 10 bases. In germline, CDR1 is LGHNA, CDR2 YSLEER. The junction had 6 bases not matched to a gene; V was cut back by 0 bases and J by 7 bases. The CDR3 consists of 15 residues. The CDR3 DNA reads TGCGCCAGCAGCCAAGATCGACAGGGGGCCCGGGAGCAGTACTTC. It is translated as CASSQDRQGAREQYF.

This clonotype showed up just a few times. The chain carries TRBV7-3 and TRBJ2-7; D is ambiguous. The CDR3 contains 9 residues. The V gene's germline CDR1 is SGHTA and CDR2 FQGTGA. With 11 bases removed from V and 2 bases from J, the gap between germline ends came to 4 bases. The CDR3 nucleotides read TGTGCCCGCCCCTACGAGCAGTACTTC. This sequence encodes CARPYEQYF.

The chain carries TRBV7-2 and TRBJ2-2; D not certain. V dropped 6 bases and J dropped 4 bases, with 3 bases sitting between them. The CDR3 has 11 residues. Per germline, CDR1 SGHTA and CDR2 FQGNSA. The CDR3 sequence is CASRLTGELFF. The CDR3 DNA reads as TGTGCCAGCAGACTCACCGGGGAGCTGTTTTTT.

This clonotype was detected a few times. The rearrangement joins TRBV12-3 or TRBV12-4 to TRBJ2-6; 7 nucleotides align to TRBD2. The length of the CDR3 is 14 residues. The junction had 1 base not matched to a gene; V was cut back by 8 bases and J by 0 bases. The CDR3 here is CASGGGSGANVLTF. The CDR3 region has the DNA TGTGCCAGCGGGGGGGGCTCTGGGGCCAACGTCCTGACTTTC.

The V call is TRBV5-1, the J call TRBJ2-7, with TRBD1 as a possible D gene (7 bases). CDR3 length: 15 amino acids. CDR1 SGHRS and CDR2 YFSETQ come from the germline V gene. V dropped 1 base and J dropped 1 base, with 12 bases sitting between them. CDR3 sequence reads: CASSLTQGRSYEQYF. CDR3 bases: TGCGCCAGCAGCTTGACACAGGGGAGGTCCTACGAGCAGTACTTC.

This chain joins TRBV28 and TRBJ1-2, with D maybe TRBD1 (5 bases). CDR1 is MDHEN and CDR2 is SYDVKM in the germline V gene. CDR3 length equals 14 residues. The V end was cut by 1 base, the J end by 4 bases, with 10 bases between. The CDR3 reads CASSLFRGGYGYTF. The CDR3 DNA sequence: TGTGCCAGCAGTTTATTTCGGGGGGGCTATGGCTACACCTTC.

This clonotype appeared a few times. The chain links TRBV4-1 to TRBJ1-2; 8 nucleotides agree with TRBD1. Germline assignment: CDR1 MGHRA and CDR2 YSYEKL. V dropped 0 bases and J dropped 5; count of bases not matched to a gene: 11. The CDR3 is 17 residues long. CDR3 loop: CASSQDSSGRGLYGYTF. Here the CDR3 DNA reads TGCGCCAGCAGCCAAGATTCTTCGGGCAGGGGGCTTTATGGCTACACCTTC.

The V and J genes are TRBV12-3 or TRBV12-4 and TRBJ2-3; D possibly corresponds to TRBD2 (6 bases). This CDR3 is built from 12 residues. Deletions cut 3 bases from V and 6 bases from J, with 7 bases between. The CDR3 reads CASSFAGDTQYF. CDR3 DNA sequence: TGTGCCAGCAGTTTTGCGGGGGATACGCAGTATTTT.

V is TRBV30 and J is TRBJ2-2; 11 bases match TRBD2. CDR3 length: 19 residues. Germline lookup yields CDR1 GTSNPN and CDR2 SVGIG (reference sequence). Germline trimming cut 4 bases from V and 9 bases from J; bases unmatched to any gene: 22. The CDR3 protein is CAWTPPIRLAGLLHRELFF. As DNA, the CDR3 is TGTGCCTGGACACCACCGATAAGACTAGCGGGGTTACTACACCGGGAGCTGTTTTTT.

The sample holds a few counts of this clonotype. The chain uses TRBV7-8 and TRBJ2-3; TRBD2 agrees at 9 bases. This CDR3 has 16 amino acids. Germline V gives CDR1 SGHVS, CDR2 FQNEAQ. V lost 5 bases and J lost 2; bases outside the gene matches: 8. The CDR3, as DNA: TGTGCCAGCAGCGGTGGGACTAGCTACTACACAGATACGCAGTATTTT. This translates into CASSGGTSYYTDTQYF.

This clonotype was counted between two and nine times. The chain uses TRBV7-3 and TRBJ2-3, with 7 bases identical to TRBD2. In germline, CDR1 is SGHTA, CDR2 FQGTGA. J was trimmed by 0 bases and V by 5 bases; bases with no gene match: 11. This CDR3 comprises 17 residues. The CDR3 reads CASSLGPSGLSTDTQYF. CDR3 in DNA: TGTGCCAGCAGCCTGGGGCCTAGCGGCCTTAGCACAGATACGCAGTATTTT.

The genes are TRBV11-2 and TRBJ2-7; 12 bases align to TRBD2. Germline V lookup: CDR1 SGHAT, CDR2 FQNNGV. CDR3 length equals 16 residues. V gave up 3 bases and J gave up 0 bases; unmatched junction bases: 3. The DNA for the CDR3 is TGTGCCAGCAGCTTCCTAGCGGGGGGGAACTCCTACGAGCAGTACTTC. It yields the protein CASSFLAGGNSYEQYF.

This clonotype was seen a few times. The chain carries TRBV20-1 and TRBJ2-3, with 12 nucleotides matching TRBD2. V lost 3 bases and J lost 3; bases outside the gene matches: 4. The CDR3 is 15 residues long. Per germline, CDR1 DFQATT and CDR2 SNEGSKA (reference sequence). Here the CDR3 reads CSASPGTSGTDTQYF. CDR3 bases: TGCAGTGCTAGTCCTGGGACTAGCGGGACAGATACGCAGTATTTT.

V gene TRBV7-6 combines with J gene TRBJ2-2; possible D gene TRBD2, 5 bases. Germline V lookup: CDR1 SGHVS, CDR2 FNYEAQ. V was clipped by 5 bases and J by 0 bases, with 10 bases between them. This CDR3 contains 15 residues. CDR3 DNA sequence: TGTGCCAGCAGCCACAGCGGCGCGAACACCGGGGAGCTGTTTTTT. Residues: CASSHSGANTGELFF.

This rearrangement joins TRBV23-1 to TRBJ2-2; D not certain. TRBV23-1 is an ORF for which the function is uncertain. CDR3 length: 13 amino acids. The V end was cut by 9 bases, the J end by 1 base, with 9 bases between. CDR3 region: CASSRRNTGELFF. The CDR3 region has the DNA TGCGCCAGTTCTCGAAGGAACACCGGGGAGCTGTTTTTT.

The chain employs TRBV27 and TRBJ1-2; 8 positions agree with TRBD1. The germline CDR1 and CDR2 sequences are MNHEY and SMNVEV (reference sequence). CDR3 length: 17 residues. V shed 4 bases and J 5 bases; nucleotides not matched to a gene: 15. CDR3 amino acids: CASSSRSGGAYYYGYTF. CDR3 bases: TGTGCCAGCAGTTCGAGGTCAGGGGGCGCGTATTATTATGGCTACACCTTC.

The chain has TRBV18 and TRBJ2-1; D remains ambiguous. Deletions cut 6 bases from V and 0 bases from J, with 9 bases between. This CDR3 spans 14 amino acids. The germline CDR1 and CDR2 sequences are KGHSH and LQKENI. CDR3 sequence: CASSFRFSYNEQFF. In DNA form, the CDR3 reads TGTGCCAGCTCCTTCCGCTTCTCCTACAATGAGCAGTTCTTC.

This clonotype was detected a few times. This chain links TRBV3-1 with TRBJ2-5; unclear D gene. The V end was cut by 1 base, the J end by 5 bases, with 5 bases between. The CDR3 totals 12 residues. The germline gives CDR1 LGHDT, CDR2 YNNKEL (reference sequence). For the CDR3, the DNA is TGTGCCAGCAGCCAAGTGTTGGAGACCCAGTACTTC. This gives the protein CASSQVLETQYF.

J is TRBJ2-5 and V is TRBV6-1; the match to TRBD2 covers 8 bases. V dropped 8 bases and J dropped 4; count of bases not matched to a gene: 12. CDR1 MNHNS and CDR2 SASEGT come from the germline V gene. This CDR3 has 15 amino acids. The CDR3 region is CASYTHGRARETQYF. CDR3 sequence (DNA): TGTGCCAGCTATACTCACGGGAGGGCAAGAGAGACCCAGTACTTC.

This clonotype has only a few counts. The V and J genes are TRBV15 and TRBJ1-5; no clear D gene. Germline-derived CDR1 and CDR2 are LNHNV and YYDKDF (reference sequence). The V end lost 6 bases, the J end lost 4 bases, and 16 bases lay between the germline ends. This CDR3 has 15 amino acids. The CDR3 reads CATRAGIPPNQPQHF. CDR3 nucleotides: TGTGCCACCAGAGCTGGCATTCCGCCGAATCAGCCCCAGCATTTT.

This chain connects TRBV7-9 to TRBJ2-4; D is unresolved. The CDR3 totals 15 residues. V was trimmed by 1 base and J by 2 bases, leaving 9 bases between them. Germline CDR1 is SEHNR and CDR2 is FQNEAQ (reference sequence). This CDR3 is CASSLDIWTKNIQYF. DNA of the CDR3: TGTGCCAGCAGCTTAGACATCTGGACCAAAAACATTCAGTACTTC.

Comments on this clonotype: A single base separates this from a much larger clone, so it may be a read error. This CDR3 reads CASSQDRGGTDTQYF. CDR3 nucleotides: TGTGCCAGCAGCCAAGATCGGGGGGGCACAGATACGCAGTATTTT. J is TRBJ2-3 and V is TRBV4-2, with TRBD2 identical over 7 bases. The J segment lost 1 base and the V segment lost 0 bases, leaving 1 base of the junction unmatched. This CDR3 spans 15 amino acids. The germline V gene encodes CDR1 LGHNA and CDR2 YNFKEQ.

This clonotype appeared a few times. The rearrangement joins TRBV14 to TRBJ1-6; D is unclear. The CDR3 has 15 residues. Per germline, CDR1 SGHDN and CDR2 FVKESK. Trimming cost V 1 base and J 9 bases, with 13 bases left between them. CDR3: CASSQAGGLSSPLHF. In DNA, the CDR3 is TGTGCCAGCAGCCAAGCCGGAGGCTTAAGTTCACCCCTCCACTTT.

This clonotype was seen only a few times. V and J are TRBV5-1 and TRBJ2-2; 10 nucleotides agree with TRBD1. The CDR3 is 16 amino acids. V was clipped by 4 bases and J by 4 bases; unmatched bases: 7. The germline V gene has CDR1 SGHRS and CDR2 YFSETQ. DNA of the CDR3: TGCGCCAGCAGCGACCCGGGACAGGGGATCACCGGGGAGCTGTTTTTT. The encoded protein is CASSDPGQGITGELFF.

This chain links TRBV12-3 or TRBV12-4 with TRBJ2-7; TRBD2 is a possible D gene (7 bases). Trimming removed 2 bases at V and 5 bases at J, with 13 bases between. This CDR3 has 14 residues. CDR3 region: CASSLSGGLHEQYF. The CDR3 bases are TGTGCCAGCAGTTTATCCGGGGGGCTCCACGAGCAGTACTTC.

The CDR3, as DNA: TGTGCCAGCAGCCCCCAGGGGGCGAGCACTGAAGCTTTCTTT. Translation gives CASSPQGASTEAFF. The J gene is TRBJ1-1, the V gene TRBV4-2, with TRBD1 matching 8 bases. The V gene end was trimmed by 4 bases and the J gene end by 4 bases; junction bases not matched to a gene: 5. This CDR3 contains 14 residues. Germline lookup yields CDR1 LGHNA and CDR2 YNFKEQ.

The rearrangement links TRBV12-3 or TRBV12-4 to TRBJ2-5, with a tentative D call TRBD2 (6 bases). V lost 5 bases to trimming and J lost 5 bases, with 15 bases between them. The CDR3 is 14 amino acids. The CDR3: CASSKPRGRETQYF. CDR3 sequence (DNA): TGTGCCAGCAGTAAGCCGCGGGGCCGGGAGACCCAGTACTTC.

Only a few counts were recorded for this clonotype. The genes are TRBV5-1 and TRBJ2-2; 7 bases fit TRBD1. Germline trimming cut 7 bases from V and 6 bases from J; bases unmatched to any gene: 9. The length of the CDR3 is 14 residues. Germline V gives CDR1 SGHRS, CDR2 YFSETQ. The CDR3, as DNA: TGCGCCAGCGGACAGGCCTCGAGGGCCGGGGAGCTGTTTTTT. It is translated as CASGQASRAGELFF.